Shown below are 24 T cell receptor beta chains from a single sample sequenced in a study of CD8 T cells in ankylosing spondylitis. General observations from the study: Blood from ankylosing spondylitis patients appeared to carry a characteristic roughly eight-variant TCR beta motif.

Their cognate antigens are unknown. MiXCR, applied by TCRdb to the 5' RACE reads, yields one record per CDR3 protein. The sample shows 670,000 or so distinct CDR3 sequences, around 20% of them seen only once. The sequencing input was blood, either unsorted or a sorted T cell fraction (not recorded which). Source of these receptors: a male donor with ankylosing spondylitis.

In its sample, this clonotype was seen once. This chain connects TRBV29-1 to TRBJ1-1; maybe TRBD1 (5 bases). V gave up 3 bases and J gave up 1 base, with 15 bases separating them. The CDR3 is made up of 15 amino acids. CDR1 SQVTM and CDR2 ANQGSEA come from the germline V gene. CDR3 coding DNA: TGCAGCGTTGAGTCCCGGGGCGCGGAGAACACTGAAGCTTTCTTT. This codes for CSVESRGAENTEAFF.

This chain joins TRBV29-1 and TRBJ2-5, with 7 bases lining up with TRBD1. The CDR3 runs 11 residues. Per germline, CDR1 SQVTM and CDR2 ANQGSEA. Trimming removed 8 bases from V and 3 bases from J; junction bases left unmatched: 3. CDR3 nucleotides: TGCAGCATACAGGGGAAAGAGACCCAGTACTTC. Translated, it gives CSIQGKETQYF. Using reference TRBV29-1 and TRBJ2-5 for the parts outside the CDR3, the full variable domain is SAVISQKPSRDICQRGTSLTIQCQVDSQVTMMFWYRQQPGQSLTLIATANQGSEATYESGFVIDKFPISRPNLTFSTLTVSNMSPEDSSIYLCSIQGKETQYFGPGTRLLVL.

This clonotype was seen only a few times. The chain is built from TRBV4-1 and TRBJ1-1; D is undetermined. From germline, CDR1 is MGHRA and CDR2 YSYEKL. V gave up 0 bases and J gave up 0 bases, with 17 bases separating them. The CDR3 contains 18 residues. The CDR3 reads CASSQEGPPIFMNTEAFF. The CDR3 bases are TGCGCCAGCAGCCAAGAAGGACCGCCGATCTTTATGAACACTGAAGCTTTCTTT.

This clonotype occurred a few times. The gene calls are TRBV12-3 or TRBV12-4 and TRBJ2-7, with D uncertain. Trimming stripped 1 base from V and 3 bases from J, with 10 bases between. The CDR3 extends over 14 amino acids. The CDR3 loop is CASSLVNPFYEQYF. The CDR3 DNA reads as TGTGCCAGCAGTTTAGTTAACCCTTTCTACGAGCAGTACTTC.

This clonotype was detected a few times. The gene calls are TRBV25-1 and TRBJ1-5, with D uncertain. CDR1 MGHDK and CDR2 SYGVNS come from the germline V gene. The ends were cut back, 8 bases at V and 6 bases at J, with 14 bases in the middle. This CDR3 region has 13 residues. CDR3 amino acids: CASGPESGQPQHF. For the CDR3, the DNA is TGTGCCAGCGGGCCTGAAAGTGGTCAGCCCCAGCATTTT.

This clonotype has a handful of counts. The chain employs TRBV28 and TRBJ1-5, with no clear D. Germline CDR1 reads MDHEN; CDR2 reads SYDVKM. CDR3 length: 12 amino acids. V lost 7 bases and J 6 bases, leaving 10 bases between the germline ends. In nucleotides, the CDR3 is TGTGCCAGCAATACCGGGTTTCAGCCCCAGCATTTT. Its translation: CASNTGFQPQHF.

The CDR3 nucleotides read TGTGCCAGCAGCTTAACGGTTGAGACCCAGTACTTC. Protein sequence: CASSLTVETQYF. The chain is built from TRBV7-3 and TRBJ2-5; D call uncertain. CDR1 and CDR2 from the germline V gene are SGHTA and FQGTGA. Trimming left V 0 bases short and J 5 bases short, with 4 bases between. The CDR3 runs to 12 residues.

This chain connects TRBV5-6 to TRBJ1-4; 10 positions match TRBD1. Losses at the gene ends were 2 bases for V and 3 bases for J; bases not matched to a gene: 4. This CDR3 is 16 amino acids long. Germline CDR1 is SGHDT and CDR2 is YYEEEE. CDR3 loop: CASSLRQGAANEKLFF. The CDR3 DNA reads TGTGCCAGCAGCTTACGACAGGGGGCGGCTAATGAAAAACTGTTTTTT.

The V and J genes are TRBV2 and TRBJ2-5; 8 nucleotides agree with TRBD1. The CDR3 is made up of 13 amino acids. Germline V gene data show CDR1 as SNHLY and CDR2 as FYNNEI. V was pared by 10 bases and J by 5 bases, with 9 bases of the junction left unmatched. CDR3 sequence: CATTQGAWETQYF. For the CDR3, the DNA is TGTGCCACTACCCAGGGGGCTTGGGAGACCCAGTACTTC.

The rearrangement uses TRBV4-2 and TRBJ2-5; 9 bases are shared with TRBD2. The J segment lost 2 bases and the V segment lost 0 bases, leaving 7 bases of the junction unmatched. The CDR3 contains 17 residues. CDR1 LGHNA and CDR2 YNFKEQ come from the germline V gene. The CDR3 sequence: CASSQEGVAGAQETQYF. The CDR3 nucleotides read TGTGCCAGCAGCCAAGAAGGGGTAGCGGGGGCACAAGAGACCCAGTACTTC.

The J gene is TRBJ1-1, the V gene TRBV29-1, with TRBD1 identical over 8 bases. The ends lost 7 bases at V and 2 bases at J; junction bases unmatched: 9. The germline gives CDR1 SQVTM, CDR2 ANQGSEA. This CDR3 is 14 amino acids long. CDR3 residues: CSATDRGYNTEAFF. The CDR3 coding sequence is TGCAGCGCTACCGACAGGGGCTATAACACTGAAGCTTTCTTT.

This clonotype has more than one count but fewer than ten. V is TRBV5-6 and J is TRBJ1-1; TRBD1 agrees at 9 bases. V was clipped by 5 bases and J by 4 bases; unmatched bases: 9. Germline CDR1 reads SGHDT; CDR2 reads YYEEEE. The CDR3 extends over 15 amino acids. CDR3 coding DNA: TGTGCCAGCAGGACACCGGGACAGGGTTTCACTGAAGCTTTCTTT. Translating gives CASRTPGQGFTEAFF.

This clonotype was seen more than once but under ten times. The chain joins TRBV20-1 to TRBJ2-7, with TRBD1 as a possible D gene (6 bases). V dropped 0 bases and J dropped 7 bases, with 10 bases sitting between them. The CDR3 totals 12 residues. The germline gives CDR1 DFQATT, CDR2 SNEGSKA (reference sequence). In DNA, the CDR3 is TGCAGTGCTAGAGAGGACAGTTGGGAGCAGTACTTC. Translating gives CSAREDSWEQYF.

V gene TRBV20-1 combines with J gene TRBJ2-7, with 11 nucleotides matching TRBD1. V shed 3 bases, J shed 9 bases, and the junction held 7 bases outside the gene matches. In germline, CDR1 is DFQATT, CDR2 SNEGSKA (reference sequence). The CDR3 totals 13 residues. CDR3 loop: CSASQDRGQGQYF. The CDR3, as DNA: TGCAGTGCTAGTCAGGACAGGGGGCAGGGGCAGTACTTC.

This sequence joins TRBV28 and TRBJ2-5; D remains ambiguous. CDR3 length: 13 amino acids. In germline, CDR1 is MDHEN, CDR2 SYDVKM. V lost 0 bases and J lost 4, with 6 bases in between. The CDR3 DNA reads as TGTGCCAGCAGTTTATGGGAAGGAGAGACCCAGTACTTC. Translating gives CASSLWEGETQYF.

Remarks on this clonotype: The junction departs from germline at one end; a sequencing error may be responsible. The gene calls are TRBV9 and TRBJ2-1; perhaps TRBD2 as D (7 bases). The CDR3 runs 15 residues. Germline V CDR1 and CDR2: SGDLS, YYNGEE. The CDR3 nucleotides are TGTGCCAGCAGCGATTGGCAAGGCGGGGGCAATGGGCAGTTCTTC. Translated, it gives CASSDWQGGGNGQFF.

The chain uses TRBV13 and TRBJ2-1, with 8 bases identical to TRBD2. CDR3 length equals 17 residues. Germline CDR1 PRHDT, CDR2 FYEKMQ (reference sequence). The V and J ends lost 4 bases and 5 bases, in that order; junction bases with no gene match: 13. The CDR3 is CASSSLPTAGVHNEQFF. The CDR3 DNA is TGTGCCAGCAGCTCCTTACCCACAGCGGGAGTTCACAATGAGCAGTTCTTC.

This chain joins TRBV24-1 and TRBJ2-4, with D possibly TRBD1 on 6 matching bases. V was trimmed by 4 bases and J by 10 bases, leaving 13 bases between them. This CDR3 is 13 amino acids long. Germline CDR1 is KGHDR and CDR2 is SFDVKD. The CDR3 here is CATSEPGTPIQYF. In DNA form, the CDR3 reads TGTGCCACCAGTGAGCCCGGGACACCTATTCAGTACTTC.

This clonotype was counted a few times. The rearrangement uses TRBV12-3 or TRBV12-4 and TRBJ1-1; no definite D call. This CDR3 has 12 amino acids. Trimming removed 8 bases from V and 6 bases from J, with 13 bases in between. The CDR3 region has the DNA TGTGCCAGCGGGCCGGGTGGGGCTGAAGCTTTCTTT. Its translation is CASGPGGAEAFF.

This chain links TRBV27 with TRBJ2-1; a weak D match, TRBD1 (6 bases). V lost 3 bases to trimming and J lost 0 bases, with 21 bases between them. The CDR3 runs to 19 residues. CDR1 and CDR2 from the germline V gene are MNHEY and SMNVEV (reference sequence). The CDR3 sequence is CASSLIAGVSVSSYNEQFF. DNA of the CDR3: TGTGCCAGCAGTTTGATCGCAGGGGTCTCTGTGAGCTCCTACAATGAGCAGTTCTTC.

This clonotype was seen at least ten times. V and J are TRBV5-5 and TRBJ2-1, with TRBD1 as a possible D gene (5 bases). V lost 2 bases to trimming and J lost 0 bases, with 6 bases between them. CDR3 length equals 14 residues. Germline loops: CDR1 SGHKS, CDR2 YYEKEE (reference sequence). The CDR3 nucleotides are TGTGCCAGCAGCTTTACAGGCTCCTACAATGAGCAGTTCTTC. Its translation: CASSFTGSYNEQFF.

J is TRBJ1-1 and V is TRBV12-3 or TRBV12-4; D gene uncertain. V lost 2 bases and J 4 bases, leaving 11 bases between the germline ends. The CDR3 contains 14 residues. The CDR3 nucleotides read TGTGCCAGCAGTTTACAGGAGGCCGCCACTGAAGCTTTCTTT. Translated: CASSLQEAATEAFF.

V and J are TRBV9 and TRBJ2-1, with TRBD2 as a possible D gene (6 bases). The CDR3 totals 16 residues. Trimming took off 4 bases at V and 7 bases at J, with 21 bases between the two ends. CDR1 and CDR2 (germline): SGDLS, YYNGEE. The CDR3 coding sequence is TGTGCCAGCAGCTCCCCGGGTAGGTCGGGGGTTAATGAGCAGTTCTTC. Its protein product is CASSSPGRSGVNEQFF. The variable domain in full, completed from reference TRBV9 and TRBJ2-1, reads DSGVTQTPKHLITATGQRVTLRCSPRSGDLSVYWYQQSLDQGLQFLIQYYNGEERAKGNILERFSAQQFPDLHSELNLSSLELGDSALYFCASSSPGRSGVNEQFFGPGTRLTVL.

In its sample, this clonotype was seen once. The genes are TRBV5-5 and TRBJ2-7; D possibly corresponds to TRBD1 (5 bases). V shed 4 bases and J shed 0 bases, with 11 bases lying between them. The CDR3 loop spans 14 amino acids. Germline CDR1 reads SGHKS; CDR2 reads YYEKEE (reference sequence). The CDR3 here is CASSPGSLSYEQYF. The CDR3 DNA is TGTGCCAGCAGCCCAGGGTCACTCTCCTACGAGCAGTACTTC.